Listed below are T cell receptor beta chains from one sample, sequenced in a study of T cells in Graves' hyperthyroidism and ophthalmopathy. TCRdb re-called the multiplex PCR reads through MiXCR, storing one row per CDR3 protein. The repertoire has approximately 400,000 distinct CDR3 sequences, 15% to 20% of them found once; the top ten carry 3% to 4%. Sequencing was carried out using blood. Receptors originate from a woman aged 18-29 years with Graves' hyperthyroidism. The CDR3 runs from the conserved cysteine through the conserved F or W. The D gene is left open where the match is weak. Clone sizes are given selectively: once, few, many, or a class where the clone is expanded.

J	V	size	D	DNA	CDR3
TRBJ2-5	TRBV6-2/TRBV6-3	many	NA	TGTGCCAGCAGTTACTCGAACATAGATACCCAAGAGACCCAGTACTTC	CASSYSNIDTQETQYF
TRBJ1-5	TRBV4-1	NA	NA	TGCGCCAGCAGCCTCCGGACAGTCAATCAGCCCCAGCATTTT	CASSLRTVNQPQHF
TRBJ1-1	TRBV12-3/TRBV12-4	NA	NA	TGTGCCAGCACTCTAACAGGGCGAGACACTGAAGCTTTCTTT	CASTLTGRDTEAFF
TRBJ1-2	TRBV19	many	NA	TGTGCCAGTTTGGCGCGGGGCCCGGGAGGCTACACCTTC	CASLARGPGGYTF
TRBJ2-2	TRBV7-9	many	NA	TGTGCCAGCAGCGTAGGGGACACTGTCACCGGGGAGCTGTTTTTT	CASSVGDTVTGELFF
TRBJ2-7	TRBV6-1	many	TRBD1	TGTGCCAGCAGATTCAGTACAAGGGGACAGGGTAGGAACGAGCAGTACTTC	CASRFSTRGQGRNEQYF
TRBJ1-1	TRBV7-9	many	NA	TGTGCCAGCAGCCAAGGGACCGCCGCTGAAGCTTTCTTT	CASSQGTAAEAFF
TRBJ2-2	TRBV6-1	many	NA	TGTGCCAGCAGGGCGCGGAACACCGGGGAGCTGTTTTTT	CASRARNTGELFF
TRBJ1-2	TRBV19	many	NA	TGTGCCAGTAGTACCTTGGACGGGAACTATGGCTACACCTTC	CASSTLDGNYGYTF
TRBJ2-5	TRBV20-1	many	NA	TGCAGTGCTAGTTTGCCAAATCAAGAGACCCAGTACTTC	CSASLPNQETQYF
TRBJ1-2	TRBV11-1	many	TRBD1	TGTGCCAGCAGCTTAGAGGGGACAGGGGGCCGAAATGGCTACACCTTC	CASSLEGTGGRNGYTF
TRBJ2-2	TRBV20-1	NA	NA	TGCAGTGCTCCGGACAGCCGCCTCACCGGGGAGCTGTTTTTT	CSAPDSRLTGELFF
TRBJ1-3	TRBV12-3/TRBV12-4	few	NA	TGTGCCAGCAGTTTAGCAACAGGGATGGGAAACACCATATATTTT	CASSLATGMGNTIYF
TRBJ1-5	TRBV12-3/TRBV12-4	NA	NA	TGTGCCAGCAGTCCCACAGGGATTGGGAATCAGCCCCAGCATTTT	CASSPTGIGNQPQHF
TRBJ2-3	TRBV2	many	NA	TGTGCCAGCGGGGGCGCGGGATATGTAGATACGCAGTATTTT	CASGGAGYVDTQYF
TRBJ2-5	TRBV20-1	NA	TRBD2	TGCAGTGCTAGGTCTAGCGGGAGGGCCGGCGAGACCCAGTACTTC	CSARSSGRAGETQYF
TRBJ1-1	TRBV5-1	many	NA	TGCGCCAGCAGCTTGGTTGTCGGACAACGGAACACTGAAGCTTTCTTT	CASSLVVGQRNTEAFF
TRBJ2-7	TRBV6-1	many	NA	TGTGCCAGCAGCCCTCGATGGGCCCTTTACGAGCAGTACTTC	CASSPRWALYEQYF
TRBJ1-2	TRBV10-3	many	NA	TGTGCCATCAGTGAGCCTCATTCGGGGTCAGGGACGGCAACTAACTATGGCTACACCTTC	CAISEPHSGSGTATNYGYTF
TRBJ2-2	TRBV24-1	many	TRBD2	TGTGCCACCAGTGATTTGACTAGCGGGGGGGACACCGGGGAGCTGTTTTTT	CATSDLTSGGDTGELFF
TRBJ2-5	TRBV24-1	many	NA	TGTGCCACCAGTGATTGGGCAGACCAAGAGACCCAGTACTTC	CATSDWADQETQYF
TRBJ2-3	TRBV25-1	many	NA	TGTGCCAGCAGTGAATGGGGGGGGCGCGGCACAGATACGCAGTATTTT	CASSEWGGRGTDTQYF
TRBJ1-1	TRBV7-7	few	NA	TGTGCTAGCAGCCGCATGCCTGCGGATGAAGCTTTCTTT	CASSRMPADEAFF
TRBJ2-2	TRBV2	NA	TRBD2	TGTGCCAGCAGTTCAGCGGGGGGAAGCACCGGGGAGCTGTTTTTT	CASSSAGGSTGELFF
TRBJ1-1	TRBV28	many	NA	TGTGCCAGCAGTTTGGTGAACACTGAAGCTTTCTTT	CASSLVNTEAFF
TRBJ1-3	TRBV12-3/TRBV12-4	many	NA	TGTGCCAGCACCGCCGCCACGCCCGGAAACACCATATATTTT	CASTAATPGNTIYF
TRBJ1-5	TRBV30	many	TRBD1	TGTGCCTGGAGTGTTGGGACAGGGAGTCTTCAGCCCCAGCATTTT	CAWSVGTGSLQPQHF
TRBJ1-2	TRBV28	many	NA	TGTGCCAGCCGACGGGGGCCGGCCTGGGGCTACACCTTC	CASRRGPAWGYTF
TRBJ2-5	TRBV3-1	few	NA	TGTGCCAGCAGCCAAGATCTCGCCGTTATCCAAGAGACCCAGTACTTC	CASSQDLAVIQETQYF
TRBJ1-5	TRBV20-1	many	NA	TGCAGTGCTAGCTTCAGGCGCAATCAGCCCCAGCATTTT	CSASFRRNQPQHF
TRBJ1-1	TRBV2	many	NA	TGTGCCAGCCTACAAATGTGGACATTTGGGCGATTGAACACTGAAGCTTTCTTT	CASLQMWTFGRLNTEAFF
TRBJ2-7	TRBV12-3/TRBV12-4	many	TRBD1	TGTGCCAGCAGCCACAGGACAGGCTACGAGCAGTACTTC	CASSHRTGYEQYF
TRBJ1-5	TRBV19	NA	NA	TGTGCCAGTAGGGGATATATGAGCAATCAGCCCCAGCATTTT	CASRGYMSNQPQHF
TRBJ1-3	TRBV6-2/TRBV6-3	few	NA	TGTGCCAGCAGTTACTTCTCTCCGGGTCTCGGGTCTGGAAACACCATATATTTT	CASSYFSPGLGSGNTIYF
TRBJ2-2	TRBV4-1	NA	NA	TGCGCCAGCAGCCAAGTAAAGGGAAGAAACACCGGGGAGCTGTTTTTT	CASSQVKGRNTGELFF
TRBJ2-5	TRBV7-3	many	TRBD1	TGTGCCAGCAGTCGACAGGGTCCACAAGAGACCCAGTACTTC	CASSRQGPQETQYF
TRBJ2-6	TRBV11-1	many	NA	TGTGCCAGCAGCTCAACCAGGATTTCTGGGGCCAACGTCCTGACTTTC	CASSSTRISGANVLTF
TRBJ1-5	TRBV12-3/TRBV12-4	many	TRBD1	TGTGCCAGCAGTCAAGGAACAGGGGACTACGAGCCCCAGCATTTT	CASSQGTGDYEPQHF
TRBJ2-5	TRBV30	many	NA	TGTGCCTGGAGTGTAAGGCCAAAAGAGACCCAGTACTTC	CAWSVRPKETQYF
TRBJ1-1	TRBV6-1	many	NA	TGTGCCAGCGCACCCCCCAGGGTCAGAGTCACTGAAGCTTTCTTT	CASAPPRVRVTEAFF
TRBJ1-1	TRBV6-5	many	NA	TGTGCCAGCAGTTACACAGGAACATGGAACACTGAAGCTTTCTTT	CASSYTGTWNTEAFF
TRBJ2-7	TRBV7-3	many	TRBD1	TGTGCCAGCAGCTCGACAGGGGCGGGAGAGCAGTACTTC	CASSSTGAGEQYF
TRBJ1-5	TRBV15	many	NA	TGTGCCACCAGCAGAGAGTGGGGACCTGACCAGCATTTT	CATSREWGPDQHF
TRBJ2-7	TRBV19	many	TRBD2	TGTGCCAGCCAACATTCGCGGGGGGCCTACGAGCAGTACTTC	CASQHSRGAYEQYF
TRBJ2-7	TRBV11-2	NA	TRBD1	TGTGCCAGCAGCCCCGTTCCGGGCAGGGGGCTATTCTACGAGCAGTACTTC	CASSPVPGRGLFYEQYF
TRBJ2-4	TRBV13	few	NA	TGTGCCAGCAGCTTAGGAGGGACGGGATTTCTAGCCAAAAACATTCAGTACTTC	CASSLGGTGFLAKNIQYF
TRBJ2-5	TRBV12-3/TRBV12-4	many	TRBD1	TGTGCCAGCAGTTTAAGTGGGACAGCCGAGCCCTTTCAAGAGACCCAGTACTTC	CASSLSGTAEPFQETQYF
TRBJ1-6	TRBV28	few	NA	TGTGCCAGCTGTACGGAGGGACGGCCCTATAATTCACCCCTCCACTTT	CASCTEGRPYNSPLHF
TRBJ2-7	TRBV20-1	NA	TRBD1	TGCAGTGCTAGACCAGGGACAGTCTACGAGCAGTACTTC	CSARPGTVYEQYF
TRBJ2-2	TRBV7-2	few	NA	TGTGCCAGCAGCTTAGCTAGGACGGGCACCGGGGAGCTGTTTTTT	CASSLARTGTGELFF
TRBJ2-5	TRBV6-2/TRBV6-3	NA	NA	TGTGCCAGCAGTTATCCCACAGACCAAGAGACCCAGTACTTC	CASSYPTDQETQYF